These 17 T cell receptor beta chains share one sample of origin, sequenced in a study of cytomegalovirus exposure and HLA in healthy donors. Amplification used 60 Vbeta primers and 13 Jbeta primers. This table comes from immunoSEQ multiplex PCR, and its TCRdb copy is limited to in-frame clones, with some not included. The repertoire holds roughly 180,000 clones, with 70% to 90% as singletons. The source material was PBMCs. The source is a girl aged 10 to 17 in good health and CMV-seropositive.

As regards this clone: Other DNA sequences in the sample encode the same CDR3. The chain recombines TRBV14 with TRBJ1-1; D remains unclear. V shed 0 bases and J shed 2 bases, with 7 bases lying between them. CDR3 length: 14 residues. Germline CDR1 SGHDN, CDR2 FVKESK. CDR3 coding DNA: TGTGCCAGCAGCCAAGATTTGCGAAACACTGAAGCTTTCTTT. Translation gives CASSQDLRNTEAFF.

This rearrangement joins TRBV7-8 to TRBJ2-5, with 9 bases lining up with TRBD1. With the DNA end fitting TRBJ2-7 better, the J assignment may be wrong. The V gene's germline CDR1 is SGHVS and CDR2 FQNEAQ. The length of the CDR3 is 14 residues. CDR3 nucleotides: TGTGCCAGCAGCCCACCGGGACAGGGTTACGAGCAGTACTTC. Translated: CASSPPGQGYEQYF.

J is TRBJ2-1 and V is TRBV19, with 10 bases that match TRBD1. This CDR3 has 16 residues. Trimming removed 6 bases from V and 6 bases from J; junction bases left unmatched: 11. CDR1 is LNHDA, CDR2 SQIVND, per germline (reference sequence). The CDR3 here is CASRAVGQGKGNEQFF. The CDR3 DNA reads TGTGCCAGTAGGGCCGTGGGACAGGGGAAAGGCAATGAGCAGTTCTTC.

The DNA of the CDR3 is TGTGCCAGCAGTGACCTGGGACAGAACTATGGCTACACCTTC. Translation gives CASSDLGQNYGYTF. The chain carries TRBV6-5 and TRBJ1-2; 7 nucleotides agree with TRBD1. The CDR3 extends over 14 amino acids. CDR1 and CDR2 from the germline V gene are MNHEY and SVGAGI. Losses at the gene ends were 5 bases for V and 2 bases for J; bases not matched to a gene: 5.

The chain is built from TRBV28 and TRBJ1-5; weak D call: TRBD1 (5 bases). V was cut by 4 bases and J by 0 bases, with 19 bases left in between. The CDR3 loop spans 18 amino acids. Germline lookup yields CDR1 MDHEN and CDR2 SYDVKM. This chain's CDR3 is CASSSGGVGIYSNQPQHF. DNA of the CDR3: TGTGCCAGCAGTTCGGGGGGAGTTGGGATATATAGCAATCAGCCCCAGCATTTT.

The V gene is TRBV19, the J gene TRBJ1-1; 8 nucleotides match TRBD1. Germline CDR1 reads LNHDA; CDR2 reads SQIVND (reference sequence). This CDR3 contains 12 residues. Losses at the gene ends were 9 bases for V and 2 bases for J; bases not matched to a gene: 2. CDR3 residues: CASDRGNTEAFF. CDR3 DNA sequence: TGTGCCAGCGACAGGGGAAACACTGAAGCTTTCTTT.

The gene calls are TRBV9 and TRBJ2-1; 10 bases line up with TRBD2. CDR3 length: 18 residues. Germline-derived CDR1 and CDR2 are SGDLS and YYNGEE. The ends lost 4 bases at V and 3 bases at J; junction bases unmatched: 13. The CDR3 spells CASSHSITASGGYNEQFF. The CDR3 DNA is TGTGCCAGCAGCCATTCCATAACGGCTAGCGGGGGCTACAATGAGCAGTTCTTC.

This sequence joins TRBV9 and TRBJ1-5; D is possibly TRBD1 (5 bases). The length of the CDR3 is 14 residues. The V gene lost 4 bases and the J gene lost 5 bases, with 13 bases spanning the gap. CDR1 is SGDLS, CDR2 YYNGEE, per germline. CDR3 protein: CASSPGGGHQPQHF. CDR3 bases: TGTGCCAGCAGCCCCGGGGGGGGACATCAGCCCCAGCATTTT.

This clone appeared a single time. The rearrangement joins TRBV15 to TRBJ1-1; weak D call: TRBD1 (5 bases). Looked up from germline, CDR1 is LNHNV and CDR2 is YYDKDF (reference sequence). The CDR3 sequence is 17 residues long. Trimming left V 0 bases short and J 6 bases short, with 20 bases between. DNA for the CDR3: TGTGCCACCAGCAGAGATGATATCGGGGGGTTTTCGGCTGAAGCTTTCTTT. As protein: CATSRDDIGGFSAEAFF.

The V gene is TRBV5-1, the J gene TRBJ1-2, with 7 nucleotides matching TRBD1. Germline V CDR1 and CDR2: SGHRS, YFSETQ. This CDR3 comprises 14 residues. V trimming: 0 bases; J trimming: 4 bases; junction bases outside the gene matches: 3. For the CDR3, the DNA is TGCGCCAGCAGCTTGGAGGGGGCTGTCTATGGCTACACCTTC. Its translation: CASSLEGAVYGYTF.

This clone has only a few counts. This sequence joins TRBV6-5 and TRBJ2-1; 8 nucleotides match TRBD1. Germline lookup yields CDR1 MNHEY and CDR2 SVGAGI. V shed 6 bases, J shed 6 bases, and the junction held 10 bases outside the gene matches. The CDR3 contains 15 residues. CDR3 nucleotide sequence: TGTGCCAGCAGCGAGACAGGGGCGCGCAGCAATGAGCAGTTCTTC. It encodes CASSETGARSNEQFF.

The chain has TRBV7-8 and TRBJ1-2; TRBD1 is a possible D gene (5 bases). The germline V and J ends were trimmed by 5 bases and 5 bases, with 18 bases remaining between them. Looked up from germline, CDR1 is SGHVS and CDR2 is FQNEAQ. The length of the CDR3 is 15 residues. Here the CDR3 reads CASSPRDQIGYGYTF. CDR3 DNA: TGTGCCAGCAGCCCGCGGGACCAAATAGGGTATGGCTACACCTTC.

The chain carries TRBV6-5 and TRBJ1-1; a possible D gene is TRBD1 (5 bases). V gave up 2 bases and J gave up 10 bases, with 14 bases separating them. CDR3 length: 13 amino acids. Germline assignment: CDR1 MNHEY and CDR2 SVGAGI. CDR3 region: CASSYNLQGGAFF. The CDR3, as DNA: TGTGCCAGCAGTTACAATCTCCAGGGAGGAGCTTTCTTT.

Notes on this clone: An end of the junction does not agree with germline; a read error may underlie this. Other nucleotide sequences in the sample specify the same CDR3. CDR3 loop: CASSILGTASYEQYF. For the CDR3, the DNA is TGTGCTAGTAGTATTTTAGGGACTGCCTCCTACGAGCAGTACTTC. The gene calls are TRBV19 and TRBJ2-7, with TRBD2 as a possible D gene (6 bases). Germline V gene lookup returns CDR1 LNHDA and CDR2 SQIVND (reference sequence). The CDR3 extends over 15 amino acids.

The rearrangement links TRBV4-1 to TRBJ2-7; 7 nucleotides line up with TRBD1. Per the germline V gene, CDR1 is MGHRA and CDR2 is YSYEKL. The junction had 5 bases not matched to a gene; V was cut back by 2 bases and J by 4 bases. This CDR3 is built from 14 residues. CDR3 in amino acids: CASSQMTGSYEQYF. The DNA for the CDR3 is TGCGCCAGCAGCCAAATGACAGGGAGTTACGAGCAGTACTTC.

The CDR3: CASSVVEGVGHNEQFF. CDR3 DNA: TGTGCCAGCAGCGTAGTAGAGGGGGTGGGCCACAATGAGCAGTTCTTC. The J gene is TRBJ2-1, the V gene TRBV9, with D possibly TRBD1 on 6 matching bases. Trimming removed 0 bases at V and 5 bases at J, with 15 bases between. The CDR3 consists of 16 residues. Per the germline V gene, CDR1 is SGDLS and CDR2 is YYNGEE.

This clone was seen just once. This chain uses TRBV30 with TRBJ2-3; TRBD2 might be the D (7 bases). This CDR3 has 13 amino acids. Germline lookup yields CDR1 GTSNPN and CDR2 SVGIG (reference sequence). V was trimmed by 3 bases and J by 4 bases, leaving 11 bases between them. The CDR3 region is CAWRGGAPDTQYF. CDR3 nucleotide sequence: TGTGCCTGGAGGGGGGGGGCCCCAGATACGCAGTATTTT. Complete variable domain (other parts from reference TRBV30 and TRBJ2-3): SQTIHQWPATLVQPVGSPLSLECTVEGTSNPNLYWYRQAAGRGLQLLFYSVGIGQISSEVPQNLSASRPQDRQFILSSKKLLLSDSGFYLCAWRGGAPDTQYFGPGTRLTVL.